This T cell receptor (beta chain) was captured by sequencing in a study of blood T cell repertoires in COVID-19. The overall study: From the United States, Italy and Spain came samples of acute and convalescent COVID-19.

V shed 3 bases and J 8 bases; nucleotides not matched to a gene: 7. There are 15 residues in the CDR3. CDR1 is SGHTA and CDR2 is FQGNSA in the germline V gene. Assay used: immunoSEQ multiplex PCR; TCRdb lists only in-frame clones, some missing. The sample comprises about 120,000 clones, 82% of which are singletons, and approximately 17% rests with the top ten. The genes are TRBV7-2 and TRBJ2-1, with 10 nucleotides matching TRBD2. Sequenced input: peripheral blood. The TCR sequence derives from a woman between 55 and 75 years old with acute or convalescent COVID-19. The CDR3 protein is CASSFPSGGGHEQFF. The CDR3 coding sequence is TGTGCCAGCAGCTTTCCTAGCGGGGGCGGACATGAGCAGTTCTTC.